Presented here are 21 T cell receptor beta chains from one specimen sequenced in a study of blood T cell repertoires in COVID-19. TCRdb's table, derived via immunoSEQ multiplex PCR, lists solely in-frame clones and lacks some. The sample includes approximately 150,000 clones, 86% of them seen just once. The sample taken for sequencing was peripheral blood. The receptors stem from a man aged 65-85 years with acute or convalescent COVID-19.

The chain carries TRBV7-9 and TRBJ1-1; D uncertain. V was shortened by 3 bases and J by 3 bases, with 8 bases between the two germline ends. Germline V gene lookup returns CDR1 SEHNR and CDR2 FQNEAQ (reference sequence). This CDR3 has 13 amino acids. CDR3 sequence: CASSFVGDTEAFF. CDR3 DNA sequence: TGTGCCAGCAGCTTCGTAGGAGACACTGAAGCTTTCTTT.

V is TRBV3-1 (or the pseudogene TRBV3-2) and J is TRBJ1-1, with 9 bases that match TRBD1. The CDR3 runs to 16 residues. Germline V gives CDR1 LGHDT, CDR2 YNNKEL (reference sequence). V shed 4 bases, J shed 2 bases, and the junction held 8 bases outside the gene matches. The chain's CDR3 is CASSLRATGGNTEAFF. The CDR3 DNA follows: TGTGCCAGCAGCCTTAGGGCGACAGGGGGAAACACTGAAGCTTTCTTT.

This clone occurred a few times. CDR3 loop: CATSAAGGAGQYF. The CDR3 nucleotides read TGTGCCACCAGTGCGGCAGGGGGCGCAGGGCAGTACTTC. The gene calls are TRBV24-1 and TRBJ2-7, with 8 bases fitting TRBD1. Looked up from germline, CDR1 is KGHDR and CDR2 is SFDVKD. V trimming: 5 bases; J trimming: 9 bases; junction bases outside the gene matches: 8. This CDR3 comprises 13 residues.

This clone was detected only once. The chain couples TRBV7-2 to TRBJ2-5; D uncertain. Deletions cut 1 base from V and 4 bases from J, with 7 bases between. CDR1 is SGHTA, CDR2 FQGNSA, per germline. This CDR3 region has 13 residues. CDR3 sequence (DNA): TGTGCCAGCAGCTTAGGTAGGAGAGAGACCCAGTACTTC. Translation: CASSLGRRETQYF.

The chain employs TRBV5-1 and TRBJ2-5, with 7 bases aligning to TRBD1. J gave up 7 bases and V 4 bases, and 7 bases lay outside the gene matches. This CDR3 is 13 amino acids long. Germline CDR1 reads SGHRS; CDR2 reads YFSETQ. In DNA, the CDR3 is TGCGCCAGCAGCCCGGACAGGCCCCCGACCCAGTACTTC. It is translated as CASSPDRPPTQYF.

The rearrangement joins TRBV9 to TRBJ2-7, with TRBD1 matching 9 bases. The CDR3 is 13 amino acids. Germline V CDR1 and CDR2: SGDLS, YYNGEE. The V and J ends lost 6 bases and 7 bases, in that order; junction bases with no gene match: 8. The chain's CDR3 is CASNRQGVEEQYF. DNA for the CDR3: TGTGCCAGCAACCGACAGGGGGTGGAAGAGCAGTACTTC. Supplemented by reference TRBV9 and TRBJ2-7, the full variable domain reads DSGVTQTPKHLITATGQRVTLRCSPRSGDLSVYWYQQSLDQGLQFLIQYYNGEERAKGNILERFSAQQFPDLHSELNLSSLELGDSALYFCASNRQGVEEQYFGPGTRLTVT.

This chain links TRBV6-5 with TRBJ2-3; D is unresolved. Germline values: CDR1 MNHEY, CDR2 SVGAGI. There are 13 residues in the CDR3. V was clipped by 2 bases and J by 4 bases, with 7 bases between them. CDR3 in DNA: TGTGCCAGCAGTTACCATCTAGCAGATACGCAGTATTTT. It encodes CASSYHLADTQYF.

V is TRBV19 and J is TRBJ1-2; TRBD1 agrees at 9 bases. Germline CDR1 LNHDA, CDR2 SQIVND (reference sequence). The CDR3 runs to 14 residues. V lost 4 bases, J lost 8 bases, and 8 bases stayed unmatched. The CDR3 nucleotides read TGTGCCAGTAGTACGGGACAGGGATGGAGGGGCTACACCTTC. It translates to CASSTGQGWRGYTF.

V usage is TRBV27 and J usage is TRBJ1-5; no clear D gene. Germline V gene lookup returns CDR1 MNHEY and CDR2 SMNVEV (reference sequence). The CDR3 length is 13 residues. V shed 0 bases and J shed 7 bases, with 7 bases lying between them. The CDR3 DNA reads TGTGCCAGCAGTTTATCGGCCACACAGCCCCAGCATTTT. It codes for CASSLSATQPQHF.

The chain uses TRBV15 and TRBJ1-1; 8 bases align to TRBD1. Per germline, CDR1 LNHNV and CDR2 YYDKDF (reference sequence). The CDR3 contains 14 residues. V lost 3 bases and J lost 4; bases outside the gene matches: 4. For the CDR3, the DNA is TGTGCCACCAGCAGCGGGACAGGCCCCACTGAAGCTTTCTTT. As protein: CATSSGTGPTEAFF.

CDR3 sequence reads: CASSPMASNEKLFF. The CDR3, as DNA: TGTGCCAGCTCACCAATGGCATCTAATGAAAAACTGTTTTTT. The chain employs TRBV18 and TRBJ1-4; D is unclear. CDR1 and CDR2 from the germline V gene are KGHSH and LQKENI. V was pared by 2 bases and J by 3 bases, with 7 bases between. The CDR3 has 14 amino acids.

V and J are TRBV3-1 (or the pseudogene TRBV3-2) and TRBJ2-1; 8 bases agree with TRBD2. The ends lost 3 bases at V and 0 bases at J; junction bases unmatched: 7. This CDR3 contains 17 residues. The V gene's germline CDR1 is LGHDT and CDR2 YNNKEL (reference sequence). CDR3 sequence (DNA): TGTGCCAGCAGCCATGTAGCGGGGATGAGCTCCTACAATGAGCAGTTCTTC. It codes for CASSHVAGMSSYNEQFF.

In this sample, this clone turned up once. The V and J genes are TRBV5-4 and TRBJ2-7; TRBD1 matches at 11 bases. Trimming cost V 0 bases and J 2 bases; bases outside gene matches: 1. Germline V gene lookup returns CDR1 SGHNT and CDR2 YYREEE (reference sequence). The CDR3 runs 15 residues. This chain's CDR3 is CASSLGGQGAYEQYF. The DNA for the CDR3 is TGTGCCAGCAGCTTGGGGGGACAGGGGGCCTACGAGCAGTACTTC.

This clone appeared once. The junction does not match germline at one end; this may be a read error. This CDR3 reads CASSLAIGQSNRGYTF. DNA for the CDR3: TGTGCCAGCAGCCTAGCTATAGGACAGTCAAATCGAGGCTACACCTTC. This rearrangement joins TRBV7-8 to TRBJ1-2, with D maybe TRBD1 (6 bases). This CDR3 is built from 16 residues. CDR1 SGHVS and CDR2 FQNEAQ come from the germline V gene.

The rearrangement links TRBV15 to TRBJ2-3, with D unclear. The germline V and J ends were trimmed by 1 base and 3 bases, with 8 bases remaining between them. Germline loops: CDR1 LNHNV, CDR2 YYDKDF (reference sequence). This CDR3 region has 14 residues. The CDR3 region is CATSRAPGTDTQYF. The CDR3 DNA reads TGTGCCACCAGCAGAGCCCCAGGAACAGATACGCAGTATTTT. The full variable domain, in which reference TRBV15 and TRBJ2-3 provide the parts outside the CDR3, is DAMVIQNPRYQVTQFGKPVTLSCSQTLNHNVMYWYQQKSSQAPKLLFHYYDKDFNNEADTPDNFQSRRPNTSFCFLDIRSPGLGDTAMYLCATSRAPGTDTQYFGPGTRLTVL.

The V call is TRBV7-9, the J call TRBJ2-7; 10 bases are shared with TRBD1. V trimming: 5 bases; J trimming: 3 bases; junction bases outside the gene matches: 1. The CDR3 runs 13 residues. Germline V gene sequence: CDR1 SEHNR, CDR2 FQNEAQ (reference sequence). CDR3 DNA sequence: TGTGCCAGCAGCCGGACAGGGGGCTACGAGCAGTACTTC. Its translation: CASSRTGGYEQYF.

The chain has TRBV7-2 and TRBJ2-7; 15 nucleotides agree with TRBD2. The J segment lost 6 bases and the V segment lost 4 bases, leaving 4 bases of the junction unmatched. The CDR3 has 15 amino acids. Germline-derived CDR1 and CDR2 are SGHTA and FQGNSA. The CDR3: CASSSGLAGGREQYF. The CDR3 DNA reads TGTGCCAGCAGCTCAGGACTAGCGGGAGGGCGCGAGCAGTACTTC.

The chain recombines TRBV27 with TRBJ2-3; the match to TRBD2 covers 9 bases. J gave up 2 bases and V 3 bases, and 9 bases lay outside the gene matches. Looked up from germline, CDR1 is MNHEY and CDR2 is SMNVEV (reference sequence). The length of the CDR3 is 17 residues. The CDR3 spells CASSFAQTSGITDTQYF. Here the CDR3 DNA reads TGTGCCAGCAGTTTCGCCCAGACTAGCGGTATCACAGATACGCAGTATTTT.

The chain has TRBV7-6 and TRBJ2-7; 13 bases agree with TRBD2. V was clipped by 6 bases and J by 3 bases; unmatched bases: 5. This CDR3 has 15 amino acids. Per the germline V gene, CDR1 is SGHVS and CDR2 is FNYEAQ. This CDR3 is CASSLTSGGGYEQYF. CDR3 nucleotides: TGTGCCAGCAGTTTAACTAGCGGGGGGGGCTACGAGCAGTACTTC.

The rearrangement uses TRBV28 and TRBJ1-2; 9 nucleotides line up with TRBD1. Losses at the gene ends were 6 bases for V and 4 bases for J; bases not matched to a gene: 12. The CDR3 runs 16 residues. Germline assignment: CDR1 MDHEN and CDR2 SYDVKM. DNA of the CDR3: TGTGCCAGCAGCCCTGGACAGGGGCGCCTTTTCTATGGCTACACCTTC. This sequence encodes CASSPGQGRLFYGYTF.

The table lists this clone with a count of one. This chain connects TRBV15 to TRBJ1-6, with TRBD1 matching over 8 bases. The germline CDR1 and CDR2 sequences are LNHNV and YYDKDF (reference sequence). This CDR3 has 17 amino acids. Trimming cost V 0 bases and J 4 bases; bases outside gene matches: 5. CDR3 region: CATSRDKTGEYNSPLHF. In nucleotides, the CDR3 is TGTGCCACCAGCAGAGATAAGACAGGGGAGTATAATTCACCCCTCCACTTT.